Each of the 27 T cell receptor beta chains below was sequenced from the same sample in a study of CD8 T cells in ankylosing spondylitis. These receptors have no known antigen. TCRdb called the 5' RACE reads again in MiXCR, with one record for every CDR3 protein. The table lists over 400,000 distinct CDR3 sequences, 20% to 30% of them singletons. General study findings and limits: What seemed typical of ankylosing spondylitis blood was a TCR beta motif built from several highly homologous variants.

The sequenced material came from blood, either unsorted or a sorted T cell fraction (not recorded which). The receptors stem from a male donor with ankylosing spondylitis.

This clonotype was detected a few times. The chain uses TRBV20-1 and TRBJ2-1; possible D gene TRBD1, 5 bases. The germline gives CDR1 DFQATT, CDR2 SNEGSKA (reference sequence). The CDR3 runs to 13 residues. V was shortened by 6 bases and J by 5 bases, with 14 bases between the two germline ends. The CDR3 loop is CSAAPQTDNEQFF. CDR3 in DNA: TGCAGTGCCGCCCCCCAGACAGACAATGAGCAGTTCTTC.

The CDR3 DNA follows: TGTGCCAGCAGCGACACAGGGGGAGGTCAGCCCCAGCATTTT. This translates into CASSDTGGGQPQHF. J is TRBJ1-5 and V is TRBV3-1; TRBD1 agrees at 8 bases. In germline, CDR1 is LGHDT, CDR2 YNNKEL (reference sequence). Trimming took 5 bases from V and 6 from J; bases not matched to a gene: 6. This CDR3 spans 14 amino acids.

This clonotype has a handful of counts. The rearrangement joins TRBV4-1 to TRBJ2-7; D tentatively reads TRBD1 or TRBD2 (6 bases each). This CDR3 is 14 amino acids long. From germline, CDR1 is MGHRA and CDR2 YSYEKL. Here the CDR3 DNA reads TGCGCCAGCAGTCAAGAGGGGGGATCCTACGAGCAGTACGTC. This translates into CASSQEGGSYEQYV.

The chain links TRBV24-1 to TRBJ1-1, with D unresolved. The CDR3 runs to 12 residues. In germline, CDR1 is KGHDR, CDR2 SFDVKD. With 9 bases removed from V and 1 base from J, the gap between germline ends came to 8 bases. Here the CDR3 DNA reads TGTGCCACCGCGGATTGGAACACTGAAGCTTTCTTT. Its protein is CATADWNTEAFF.

In its sample, this clonotype was seen a few times. CDR3 in DNA: TGTGCCAGCAGCTTCGATGTTACCAGGGAGCTGTTTTTT. It codes for CASSFDVTRELFF. The chain has TRBV11-3 and TRBJ2-2; no definite D call. The CDR3 is made up of 13 amino acids. CDR1 and CDR2 (germline): SGHNT, YENEEA. Trimming shortened V by 3 bases and J by 9 bases, and 11 bases separated the two germline ends.

J is TRBJ2-5 and V is TRBV20-1; D perhaps matches TRBD1 (7 bases). V lost 5 bases and J 2 bases, leaving 18 bases between the germline ends. Germline V gene sequence: CDR1 DFQATT, CDR2 SNEGSKA (reference sequence). The CDR3 has 15 residues. The CDR3 spells CSAPEGTAPQETQYF. In nucleotides, the CDR3 is TGCAGTGCTCCGGAGGGGACAGCCCCTCAAGAGACCCAGTACTTC.

The chain combines TRBV11-2 with TRBJ2-1; D unclear. From germline, CDR1 is SGHAT and CDR2 FQNNGV. The CDR3 has 13 amino acids. The V end lost 6 bases, the J end lost 2 bases, and 8 bases lay between the germline ends. The CDR3 region is CASSPVAYNEQFF. The CDR3 nucleotides are TGTGCCAGCAGTCCCGTAGCCTACAATGAGCAGTTCTTC. The complete variable domain, with remaining parts taken from reference TRBV11-2 and TRBJ2-1, reads EAGVAQSPRYKIIEKRQSVAFWCNPISGHATLYWYQQILGQGPKLLIQFQNNGVVDDSQLPKDRFSAERLKGVDSTLKIQPAKLEDSAVYLCASSPVAYNEQFFGPGTRLTVL.

In this sample, this clonotype turned up a few times. This CDR3 is CATSQQRGTYNEQFF. In DNA form, the CDR3 reads TGTGCCACCAGTCAACAGCGGGGGACCTACAATGAGCAGTTCTTC. The rearrangement uses TRBV24-1 and TRBJ2-1, with 8 bases that match TRBD2. The junction had 5 bases not matched to a gene; V was cut back by 6 bases and J by 2 bases. The CDR3 has 15 residues. Germline CDR1 reads KGHDR; CDR2 reads SFDVKD.

The chain uses TRBV10-3 and TRBJ2-1; tentative D call: TRBD1 (6 bases). This CDR3 spans 14 amino acids. Germline assignment: CDR1 ENHRY and CDR2 SYGVKD. V was pared by 4 bases and J by 8 bases, with 15 bases between. CDR3 sequence reads: CAISARGRWDEQFF. CDR3 DNA: TGTGCCATCAGTGCCAGGGGTCGGTGGGATGAGCAGTTCTTC.

This clonotype occurred a few times. CDR3 nucleotide sequence: TGTGCCAGCAGCGCGACATTCTATAATTCACCCCTCCACTTT. Translation: CASSATFYNSPLHF. This chain connects TRBV6-1 to TRBJ1-6; D gene uncertain. The V and J ends lost 6 bases and 3 bases respectively, with 9 bases between them. The CDR3 has 14 residues. Germline CDR1 is MNHNS and CDR2 is SASEGT.

J is TRBJ2-2 and V is TRBV7-6, with 8 bases aligning to TRBD2. CDR3 length: 16 residues. The germline CDR1 and CDR2 sequences are SGHVS and FNYEAQ. V lost 5 bases and J lost 6; bases outside the gene matches: 11. This CDR3 is CASSPTSGRAAGELFF. The CDR3 bases are TGTGCCAGCAGCCCCACCTCCGGGAGGGCCGCCGGGGAGCTGTTTTTT.

The V and J genes are TRBV6-1 and TRBJ1-1; weak D call: TRBD1 (5 bases). V was cut by 4 bases and J by 5 bases, with 11 bases left in between. The CDR3 spans 13 residues. Germline assignment: CDR1 MNHNS and CDR2 SASEGT. Written as DNA, the CDR3 is TGTGCCAGCAGTGGAACACAGGTAACTGAAGCTTTCTTT. It is translated as CASSGTQVTEAFF.

This chain uses TRBV3-1 with TRBJ1-2; 7 bases are a match to TRBD1. The CDR3 covers 15 residues. CDR1 is LGHDT, CDR2 YNNKEL, per germline (reference sequence). V was pared by 2 bases and J by 2 bases, with 5 bases of the junction left unmatched. CDR3 in amino acids: CASSQPGTVNYGYTF. DNA of the CDR3: TGTGCCAGCAGCCAACCCGGGACAGTAAACTATGGCTACACCTTC.

The chain uses TRBV24-1 and TRBJ2-2; 9 bases match TRBD1. The CDR3 extends over 16 amino acids. The J segment lost 4 bases and the V segment lost 4 bases, leaving 6 bases of the junction unmatched. CDR1 is KGHDR and CDR2 is SFDVKD in the germline V gene. CDR3 bases: TGTGCCACCAGTGAATCGGGACAGGGCGGCACCGGGGAGCTGTTTTTT. It encodes CATSESGQGGTGELFF.

The V call is TRBV5-1, the J call TRBJ1-1, with D maybe TRBD1 (6 bases). Germline CDR1 and CDR2: SGHRS and YFSETQ. The germline V and J ends were trimmed by 3 bases and 5 bases, with 11 bases remaining between them. The CDR3 sequence is 13 residues long. The CDR3 DNA follows: TGCGCCAGCAGCTCCGAGCAGGGGACTGAAGCTTTCTTT. It translates to CASSSEQGTEAFF.

This chain links TRBV12-3 or TRBV12-4 with TRBJ1-1; 7 positions match TRBD1. CDR3 size: 17 residues. Losses at the gene ends were 0 bases for V and 0 bases for J; bases not matched to a gene: 7. The CDR3 DNA is TGTGCCAGCAGTTTAGCCCAAGGGACAGTTATGAACACTGAAGCTTTCTTT. This encodes CASSLAQGTVMNTEAFF.

This clonotype has more than one count but fewer than ten. The CDR3 DNA follows: TGTGCCAGCACTTACTTGGGACTGGACAATGAGCAGTTCTTC. Translating it yields CASTYLGLDNEQFF. V is TRBV2 and J is TRBJ2-1; TRBD2 might be the D (6 bases). The ends were cut back, 7 bases at V and 5 bases at J, with 15 bases in the middle. There are 14 residues in the CDR3. Germline V gene lookup returns CDR1 SNHLY and CDR2 FYNNEI.

The rearrangement links TRBV5-1 to TRBJ1-2, with D possibly matching TRBD1 (6 bases). Germline assignment: CDR1 SGHRS and CDR2 YFSETQ. The CDR3 spans 14 residues. The V and J ends lost 1 base and 4 bases respectively, with 11 bases between them. CDR3 DNA: TGCGCCAGCAGCTTGACAGGGCCCATCTATGGCTACACCTTC. Amino acid sequence: CASSLTGPIYGYTF.

At least ten counts were recorded for this clonotype. The chain has TRBV27 and TRBJ1-1; a possible D gene is TRBD1 (6 bases). The germline V gene encodes CDR1 MNHEY and CDR2 SMNVEV (reference sequence). This CDR3 has 16 residues. The ends were cut back, 6 bases at V and 0 bases at J, with 17 bases in the middle. CDR3 region: CASRRIGQGMNTEAFF. CDR3 nucleotide sequence: TGTGCCAGCAGGAGGATCGGGCAGGGGATGAACACTGAAGCTTTCTTT.

The chain uses TRBV29-1 and TRBJ2-1; D is perhaps TRBD1 or TRBD2 (6 bases each). This CDR3 is 13 amino acids long. Germline assignment: CDR1 SQVTM and CDR2 ANQGSEA. V lost 4 bases and J 1 base, leaving 8 bases between the germline ends. CDR3 bases: TGCAGCGTTGGAGGGGGGTCCTACAATGAGCAGTTCTTC. Translation gives CSVGGGSYNEQFF.

This chain connects TRBV20-1 to TRBJ2-7; a possible D gene is TRBD1 (5 bases). From germline, CDR1 is DFQATT and CDR2 SNEGSKA (reference sequence). With 0 bases removed from V and 4 bases from J, the gap between germline ends came to 13 bases. This CDR3 spans 14 amino acids. The CDR3 spells CSARDPGRAYEQYF. CDR3 sequence (DNA): TGCAGTGCTAGAGATCCGGGCAGGGCATACGAGCAGTACTTC.

This clonotype has a handful of counts. The chain combines TRBV4-1 with TRBJ2-1, with D possibly TRBD2 on 6 matching bases. Germline CDR1 is MGHRA and CDR2 is YSYEKL. CDR3 size: 15 residues. Trimming pared 1 base from V and 6 bases from J, leaving 13 bases between. CDR3 DNA sequence: TGCGCCAGCAGCCAAGTCACTAGCACAACCAATGAGCAGTTCTTC. The encoded protein is CASSQVTSTTNEQFF.

The chain has TRBV20-1 and TRBJ2-1; 7 bases fit TRBD2. Germline CDR1 and CDR2: DFQATT and SNEGSKA (reference sequence). J gave up 3 bases and V 8 bases, and 4 bases lay outside the gene matches. This CDR3 has 12 residues. The CDR3 loop reads CSPLAGYNEQFF. CDR3 sequence (DNA): TGCAGTCCCTTAGCGGGCTACAATGAGCAGTTCTTC.

V gene TRBV24-1 combines with J gene TRBJ1-4, with unresolved D. Trimming took off 2 bases at V and 2 bases at J, with 8 bases between the two ends. This CDR3 is built from 15 residues. CDR1 is KGHDR, CDR2 SFDVKD, per germline. The CDR3 protein is CATSDSRVTNEKLFF. The CDR3 nucleotides read TGTGCCACCAGTGATTCAAGGGTTACTAATGAAAAACTGTTTTTT.

The rearrangement joins TRBV29-1 to TRBJ2-5; no firm D call. This CDR3 spans 12 amino acids. V was pared by 4 bases and J by 2 bases, with 8 bases between. Per germline, CDR1 SQVTM and CDR2 ANQGSEA. As DNA, the CDR3 is TGCAGCGTTGGTGGCAATCAAGAGACCCAGTACTTC. Amino acid sequence: CSVGGNQETQYF.

This clonotype was counted once. CDR3 sequence reads: CASRRTSGTYEQYF. In nucleotides, the CDR3 is TGCGCCAGCAGAAGGACTAGCGGAACCTACGAGCAGTACTTC. The J gene is TRBJ2-7, the V gene TRBV10-2; 10 bases match TRBD2. Germline CDR1 and CDR2: WSHSY and SAAADI. CDR3 length equals 14 residues. Germline trimming cut 6 bases from V and 2 bases from J; bases unmatched to any gene: 4.

This chain joins TRBV5-6 and TRBJ2-1; D gene uncertain. CDR3 length equals 14 residues. Between the trimmed V and J ends, which lost 1 base and 0 bases, there was a span of 5 bases. Germline values: CDR1 SGHDT, CDR2 YYEEEE. The CDR3 sequence: CASSLTHSYNEQFF. For the CDR3, the DNA is TGTGCCAGCAGCTTGACCCACTCCTACAATGAGCAGTTCTTC.